A selection of T cell receptor beta chains follows, all from one sample in a study of beta chain features in type 1 diabetes. Produced via immunoSEQ multiplex PCR; TCRdb's table is partial and in-frame only. This table holds hundreds of thousands of clones, roughly an eighth found once. The sample consisted of naive CD4+ T cells from blood. The receptors were sampled from a man aged 18 to 30 with type 1 diabetes. Both conserved end residues are part of each CDR3. The order of the fields is D gene, V gene, clone size, J gene, CDR3 protein, CDR3 DNA. A D gene is named only where the DNA matches it firmly. Clone size is shown for a subset of rows, as once, few, many or a class of expanded clone.

d_gene: -; v_gene: TRBV7-2; abundance: -; j_gene: TRBJ2-7; CDR3aa: CASSLLAASYEQYF; CDR3nt: TGTGCCAGCAGCTTATTAGCGGCTTCCTACGAGCAGTACTTC
d_gene: TRBD2; v_gene: TRBV29-1; abundance: few; j_gene: TRBJ2-5; CDR3aa: CSVGGGSRAEETQYF; CDR3nt: TGCAGCGTTGGAGGCGGGAGCAGAGCGGAGGAGACCCAGTACTTC
d_gene: -; v_gene: TRBV25-1; abundance: -; j_gene: TRBJ2-3; CDR3aa: CASSEWGRVVGTDTQYF; CDR3nt: TGTGCCAGCAGTGAATGGGGTAGGGTGGTAGGTACAGATACGCAGTATTTT
d_gene: TRBD1; v_gene: TRBV23-1; abundance: -; j_gene: TRBJ2-6; CDR3aa: CASSQPGGTGKPNAGANVLTF; CDR3nt: TGCGCCAGCAGTCAACCAGGGGGGACAGGGAAACCCAACGCTGGGGCCAACGTCCTGACTTTC
d_gene: -; v_gene: TRBV9; abundance: -; j_gene: TRBJ1-1; CDR3aa: CASSGKGESTEAFF; CDR3nt: TGTGCCAGCAGCGGTAAGGGGGAATCAACTGAAGCTTTCTTT
d_gene: -; v_gene: TRBV9; abundance: -; j_gene: TRBJ2-2; CDR3aa: CASSDTRGGTGELFF; CDR3nt: TGTGCCAGCAGCGATACGAGGGGCGGGACCGGGGAGCTGTTTTTT
d_gene: -; v_gene: TRBV9; abundance: few; j_gene: TRBJ2-1; CDR3aa: CASSVGVTFYNEQFF; CDR3nt: TGTGCCAGCAGCGTAGGAGTGACTTTCTACAATGAGCAGTTCTTC
d_gene: -; v_gene: TRBV7-2; abundance: -; j_gene: TRBJ2-7; CDR3aa: CASSLVLPTGEQYF; CDR3nt: TGTGCCAGCAGCTTAGTACTGCCCACTGGCGAGCAGTACTTC
d_gene: TRBD1; v_gene: TRBV25-1; abundance: -; j_gene: TRBJ2-3; CDR3aa: CASRDRVSDTQYF; CDR3nt: TGTGCCAGCAGGGACAGGGTGTCAGATACGCAGTATTTT
d_gene: -; v_gene: TRBV18; abundance: -; j_gene: TRBJ2-2; CDR3aa: CASSPTGNLNTGELFF; CDR3nt: TGTGCCAGCTCACCTACAGGGAATCTGAACACCGGGGAGCTGTTTTTT
d_gene: -; v_gene: TRBV7-3; abundance: -; j_gene: TRBJ2-1; CDR3aa: CASSQSGTPNNEQFF; CDR3nt: TGTGCCAGCAGCCAATCCGGGACTCCTAACAATGAGCAGTTCTTC
d_gene: TRBD1; v_gene: TRBV15; abundance: -; j_gene: TRBJ1-2; CDR3aa: CATSRDQAGGSFGYTF; CDR3nt: TGTGCCACCAGCAGAGATCAGGCAGGGGGATCCTTTGGCTACACCTTC
d_gene: -; v_gene: TRBV2; abundance: -; j_gene: TRBJ2-2; CDR3aa: CASSEDLSTGELFF; CDR3nt: TGTGCCAGCAGTGAGGACCTGAGTACCGGGGAGCTGTTTTTT
d_gene: -; v_gene: TRBV9; abundance: -; j_gene: TRBJ1-5; CDR3aa: CASSVRSNQPQHF; CDR3nt: TGTGCCAGCAGCGTACGGAGCAATCAGCCCCAGCATTTT
d_gene: -; v_gene: TRBV30; abundance: -; j_gene: TRBJ2-7; CDR3aa: CAWRVGGAVYEQYF; CDR3nt: TGTGCCTGGAGGGTCGGGGGAGCTGTCTACGAGCAGTACTTC
d_gene: -; v_gene: TRBV20-1; abundance: few; j_gene: TRBJ2-7; CDR3aa: CSARMGYEQYF; CDR3nt: TGCAGTGCTAGGATGGGGTACGAGCAGTACTTC
d_gene: TRBD2; v_gene: TRBV11-1; abundance: -; j_gene: TRBJ2-1; CDR3aa: CASSLTSGVYNEQFF; CDR3nt: TGTGCCAGCAGCTTAACTAGCGGGGTATACAATGAGCAGTTCTTC
d_gene: -; v_gene: TRBV30; abundance: -; j_gene: TRBJ1-1; CDR3aa: CAWTRGGLNTEASF; CDR3nt: TGTGCCTGGACCCGTGGGGGGCTTAACACTGAAGCTTCCTTT
d_gene: TRBD2; v_gene: TRBV7-2; abundance: -; j_gene: TRBJ2-5; CDR3aa: CASSPGGARETQYF; CDR3nt: TGTGCCAGCAGCCCGGGGGGGGCCAGGGAGACCCAGTACTTC
d_gene: TRBD2; v_gene: TRBV5-6; abundance: -; j_gene: TRBJ2-1; CDR3aa: CASRYAGTSGRVQFF; CDR3nt: TGTGCCAGCAGGTACGCCGGGACTAGCGGGAGGGTGCAGTTCTTC
d_gene: -; v_gene: TRBV5-1; abundance: -; j_gene: TRBJ2-7; CDR3aa: CASSLDGSSYEQYF; CDR3nt: TGCGCCAGCAGCTTGGATGGCTCCTCCTACGAGCAGTACTTC
d_gene: -; v_gene: TRBV5-4; abundance: -; j_gene: TRBJ2-7; CDR3aa: CASSLQGLSYEQYF; CDR3nt: TGTGCCAGCAGCTTGCAGGGGTTGTCCTACGAGCAGTACTTC
d_gene: -; v_gene: TRBV5-1; abundance: once; j_gene: TRBJ2-3; CDR3aa: CASSLADTLRTDTQYF; CDR3nt: TGCGCCAGCAGCTTGGCAGATACTCTACGCACAGATACGCAGTATTTT
d_gene: TRBD2; v_gene: TRBV5-1; abundance: few; j_gene: TRBJ2-1; CDR3aa: CASSFRTSDLSYNEQFF; CDR3nt: TGCGCCAGCAGCTTTAGGACTAGCGACTTATCCTACAATGAGCAGTTCTTC
d_gene: -; v_gene: TRBV30; abundance: few; j_gene: TRBJ2-5; CDR3aa: CAGQGKETQYF; CDR3nt: TGTGCCGGCCAGGGGAAAGAGACCCAGTACTTC
d_gene: TRBD1; v_gene: TRBV7-2; abundance: -; j_gene: TRBJ2-3; CDR3aa: CASSLRGQGSDTQYF; CDR3nt: TGTGCCAGCAGCTTAAGGGGACAGGGTTCGGATACGCAGTATTTT
d_gene: TRBD1; v_gene: TRBV4-3; abundance: -; j_gene: TRBJ2-1; CDR3aa: CASSQQGENNEQFF; CDR3nt: TGCGCCAGCAGCCAACAGGGGGAAAACAATGAGCAGTTCTTC
d_gene: -; v_gene: TRBV28; abundance: -; j_gene: TRBJ2-3; CDR3aa: CASKAGDRDTQYF; CDR3nt: TGTGCCAGCAAGGCCGGGGATAGGGATACGCAGTATTTT
d_gene: TRBD2; v_gene: TRBV11-2; abundance: few; j_gene: TRBJ2-3; CDR3aa: CASSSSTSGGQYF; CDR3nt: TGTGCCAGCAGTTCCTCGACTAGCGGGGGGCAGTATTTT
d_gene: -; v_gene: TRBV7-6; abundance: -; j_gene: TRBJ2-5; CDR3aa: CASSLADRVETQYF; CDR3nt: TGTGCCAGCAGCTTAGCGGATAGGGTCGAGACCCAGTACTTC
d_gene: TRBD1; v_gene: TRBV15; abundance: few; j_gene: TRBJ2-3; CDR3aa: CATSTDRVLQYF; CDR3nt: TGTGCCACCAGCACCGACAGGGTACTGCAGTATTTT
d_gene: TRBD2; v_gene: TRBV7-3; abundance: -; j_gene: TRBJ2-7; CDR3aa: CASSSSCPGTSGEVYEQYF; CDR3nt: TGTGCCAGCAGCTCGTCATGTCCCGGGACTAGCGGGGAGGTCTACGAGCAGTACTTC
d_gene: TRBD2; v_gene: TRBV9; abundance: few; j_gene: TRBJ2-5; CDR3aa: CASSANSGGVQETQYF; CDR3nt: TGTGCCAGCAGCGCAAATAGCGGGGGAGTACAAGAGACCCAGTACTTC
d_gene: -; v_gene: TRBV30; abundance: -; j_gene: TRBJ2-5; CDR3aa: CAWRPGSYQETQYF; CDR3nt: TGTGCCTGGAGGCCCGGATCGTACCAAGAGACCCAGTACTTC
d_gene: -; v_gene: TRBV10-3; abundance: few; j_gene: TRBJ1-5; CDR3aa: CAISGRESNQPQHF; CDR3nt: TGTGCCATCAGTGGGAGGGAAAGCAATCAGCCCCAGCATTTT
d_gene: -; v_gene: TRBV30; abundance: -; j_gene: TRBJ1-1; CDR3aa: CAWEPGLNTEAFF; CDR3nt: TGTGCCTGGGAACCAGGCTTGAACACTGAAGCTTTCTTT
d_gene: -; v_gene: TRBV5-1; abundance: few; j_gene: TRBJ1-2; CDR3aa: CASSLDLGGYTF; CDR3nt: TGCGCCAGCAGCTTGGATCTTGGCGGCTACACCTTC
d_gene: TRBD1; v_gene: TRBV29-1; abundance: few; j_gene: TRBJ2-1; CDR3aa: CSGPDRLWNEQFF; CDR3nt: TGCAGCGGTCCGGACAGGCTTTGGAATGAGCAGTTCTTC
d_gene: -; v_gene: TRBV7-9; abundance: few; j_gene: TRBJ1-5; CDR3aa: CASSPGVGFHQPQHF; CDR3nt: TGTGCCAGCAGCCCCGGGGTAGGGTTTCATCAGCCCCAGCATTTT
d_gene: -; v_gene: TRBV7-9; abundance: few; j_gene: TRBJ1-2; CDR3aa: CASGRGGYGYTF; CDR3nt: TGTGCCAGCGGGCGGGGCGGCTATGGCTACACCTTC
d_gene: TRBD1; v_gene: TRBV28; abundance: -; j_gene: TRBJ1-5; CDR3aa: CASSFSRQGAGQPQHF; CDR3nt: TGTGCCAGCAGTTTCTCCCGACAGGGGGCAGGACAGCCCCAGCATTTT
d_gene: -; v_gene: TRBV4-3; abundance: few; j_gene: TRBJ1-6; CDR3aa: CASSQVEGYNSPLHF; CDR3nt: TGCGCCAGCAGCCAAGTTGAGGGGTATAATTCACCCCTCCACTTT
d_gene: TRBD1; v_gene: TRBV27; abundance: few; j_gene: TRBJ1-5; CDR3aa: CASSLADRGGQPQHF; CDR3nt: TGTGCCAGCAGTTTAGCGGACAGGGGCGGACAGCCCCAGCATTTT
d_gene: -; v_gene: TRBV7-2; abundance: -; j_gene: TRBJ2-7; CDR3aa: CASSLDPGLWEQYF; CDR3nt: TGTGCCAGCAGCTTAGATCCGGGGCTGTGGGAGCAGTACTTC
d_gene: -; v_gene: TRBV7-2; abundance: -; j_gene: TRBJ2-7; CDR3aa: CASSLAPGSREQYF; CDR3nt: TGTGCCAGCAGCTTAGCCCCTGGATCCCGGGAGCAGTACTTC
d_gene: TRBD2; v_gene: TRBV9; abundance: few; j_gene: TRBJ2-3; CDR3aa: CASSLLAGGRLGTDTQYF; CDR3nt: TGTGCCAGCAGCCTTCTAGCGGGGGGGCGATTAGGTACAGATACGCAGTATTTT
d_gene: -; v_gene: TRBV5-4; abundance: few; j_gene: TRBJ2-4; CDR3aa: CASSRGGENIQYF; CDR3nt: TGTGCCAGCAGCAGAGGGGGAGAAAACATTCAGTACTTC
d_gene: TRBD1; v_gene: TRBV29-1; abundance: -; j_gene: TRBJ1-5; CDR3aa: CSVSLGTGGRPQHF; CDR3nt: TGCAGCGTCTCTTTAGGGACAGGGGGAAGGCCCCAGCATTTT
d_gene: -; v_gene: TRBV20-1; abundance: few; j_gene: TRBJ1-1; CDR3aa: CSARVDTEAFF; CDR3nt: TGCAGTGCTAGAGTAGACACTGAAGCTTTCTTT
d_gene: -; v_gene: TRBV20-1; abundance: -; j_gene: TRBJ2-7; CDR3aa: CSASRGSEQYF; CDR3nt: TGCAGTGCCAGCAGGGGAAGTGAGCAGTACTTC
d_gene: -; v_gene: TRBV7-9; abundance: few; j_gene: TRBJ2-5; CDR3aa: CASSLALMGGETQYF; CDR3nt: TGTGCCAGCAGCTTAGCGCTAATGGGGGGAGAGACCCAGTACTTC
d_gene: TRBD2; v_gene: TRBV2; abundance: -; j_gene: TRBJ2-7; CDR3aa: CASSVQRGPPYEQYF; CDR3nt: TGTGCCAGCAGTGTCCAGCGGGGGCCTCCCTACGAGCAGTACTTC
d_gene: TRBD1; v_gene: TRBV5-4; abundance: -; j_gene: TRBJ2-7; CDR3aa: CASSLVSAGGSYEQYF; CDR3nt: TGTGCCAGCAGCTTGGTTTCGGCAGGGGGCTCCTACGAGCAGTACTTC
d_gene: TRBD1; v_gene: TRBV10-1; abundance: few; j_gene: TRBJ2-2; CDR3aa: CASSAGTGTTGELFF; CDR3nt: TGCGCCAGCAGTGCCGGGACAGGGACCACCGGGGAGCTGTTTTTT
d_gene: -; v_gene: TRBV28; abundance: -; j_gene: TRBJ1-5; CDR3aa: CASSPGYRNQPQHF; CDR3nt: TGTGCCAGCAGTCCAGGGTACCGCAATCAGCCCCAGCATTTT
d_gene: TRBD2; v_gene: TRBV11-2; abundance: -; j_gene: TRBJ2-1; CDR3aa: CASSSSTSGEQFF; CDR3nt: TGTGCCAGCAGCTCCTCGACTAGCGGTGAGCAGTTCTTC
d_gene: -; v_gene: TRBV30; abundance: -; j_gene: TRBJ2-7; CDR3aa: CAWSVPGGSNEQYF; CDR3nt: TGTGCCTGGAGTGTCCCTGGCGGGTCGAACGAGCAGTACTTC